This TCR beta chain was obtained from a study of shared clonotypes between healthy human individuals. CD8 memory merged CD45RO+ cells and CCR7-negative CD45RA+ TemRA cells into one population. The CDR3 loop spans 12 amino acids. With 7 bases removed from V and 11 bases from J, the gap between germline ends came to 12 bases. Germline V gives CDR1 MNHNS, CDR2 SASEGT. Some clones are missing from TCRdb's copy, which holds only in-frame ones; the method was immunoSEQ multiplex PCR. The sample lists around 690,000 clones; roughly 87% were seen once. Sequencing was done on a sample of memory CD8+ T cells from PBMCs. Subset here: CD45RO+ cells pooled with CCR7-negative TemRA cells. This chain links TRBV6-1 with TRBJ1-6; maybe TRBD1 (6 bases). The receptor's source is a man between 18 and 35 years old in good health. Some clones in this sample may be carry-over from other donors' samples. The CDR3, as DNA: TGTGCCAGCATGCAGGGGCAGACACCCCTCCACTTT. It encodes CASMQGQTPLHF.